These 4 T cell receptor beta chains originate from one sample sequenced in a study of cytomegalovirus exposure and HLA in healthy donors. PCR was performed using 60 Vbeta and 13 Jbeta primers. Sequencing used immunoSEQ multiplex PCR; TCRdb keeps in-frame clones, though not all of them. There are over 95,000 clones in the sample; around 77% occur only once, and 5% to 5.5% lies in the top ten. The sequencing sample was made of PBMCs. Receptor source: a woman aged 25-40 years in good health and CMV-seropositive.

This clone occurred a few times. The CDR3, as DNA: TGTGCCTGGAGTAGGGACAGCGTTAATTCACCCCTCCACTTT. Amino acid sequence: CAWSRDSVNSPLHF. V and J are TRBV30 and TRBJ1-6, with TRBD1 matching over 7 bases. The V and J ends lost 2 bases and 6 bases, in that order; junction bases with no gene match: 4. CDR3 length equals 14 residues. CDR1 and CDR2 from the germline V gene are GTSNPN and SVGIG (reference sequence).

This clone was seen a handful of times. The chain carries TRBV7-8 and TRBJ1-2; D remains unclear. Per germline, CDR1 SGHVS and CDR2 FQNEAQ. This CDR3 is 13 amino acids long. Between the trimmed V and J ends, which lost 5 bases and 8 bases, there was a span of 15 bases. The CDR3 DNA sequence: TGTGCCAGCAGCCCGACACCTGCTGGAGGCTACACCTTC. It translates to CASSPTPAGGYTF.

V is TRBV4-1 and J is TRBJ2-3; 9 bases map to TRBD2. CDR1 MGHRA and CDR2 YSYEKL come from the germline V gene. The ends lost 0 bases at V and 2 bases at J; junction bases unmatched: 6. This CDR3 has 17 residues. The CDR3 DNA reads as TGCGCCAGCAGCCAAGACGGAGCGGGAGGTAACACAGATACGCAGTATTTT. Its translation: CASSQDGAGGNTDTQYF.

This clone appeared once. The rearrangement joins TRBV11-3 to TRBJ2-7; D is undetermined. V shed 0 bases and J shed 2 bases, with 5 bases lying between them. The CDR3 is made up of 13 amino acids. Germline lookup yields CDR1 SGHNT and CDR2 YENEEA. CDR3 sequence reads: CASSLDSAYEQYF. CDR3 nucleotides: TGTGCCAGCAGCTTAGATTCAGCCTACGAGCAGTACTTC.